This record covers a single T cell receptor (beta chain). This record comes from a study of shared clonotypes between healthy human individuals. At a deep level, the assay was run. Repertoires were generated with immunoSEQ multiplex PCR, while TCRdb's copy carries only in-frame clones and drops some. The repertoire holds 1.6 million or so clones, about 96% seen once, with more than 0.9% in the top ten. A CD45RA+ naive subset and a CD45RA-negative memory subset were split from CD4+ cells. V shed 3 bases and J 1 base; nucleotides not matched to a gene: 8. CDR3 length: 17 residues. The germline V gene encodes CDR1 SGHTS and CDR2 YDEGEE.

The chain links TRBV5-8 to TRBJ2-2; 8 nucleotides match TRBD2. The sequence came from a man aged 30 to 45 in good health. Source material: naive CD4+ T cells sorted from blood. Subset described: CD45RA+ positively selected. DNA of the CDR3: TGTGCCAGCAGCTCCGGACTAGCAGACTTGAACACCGGGGAGCTGTTTTTT. Its translation: CASSSGLADLNTGELFF.